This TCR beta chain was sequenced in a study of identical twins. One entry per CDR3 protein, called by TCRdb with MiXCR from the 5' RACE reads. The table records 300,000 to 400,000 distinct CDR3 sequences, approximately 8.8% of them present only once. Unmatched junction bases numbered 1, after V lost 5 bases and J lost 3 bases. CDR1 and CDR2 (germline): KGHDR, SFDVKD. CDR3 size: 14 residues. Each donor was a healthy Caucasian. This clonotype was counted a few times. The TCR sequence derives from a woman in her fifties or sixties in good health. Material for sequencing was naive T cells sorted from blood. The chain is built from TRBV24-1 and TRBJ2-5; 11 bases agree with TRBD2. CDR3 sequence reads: CATSVAGGEETQYF. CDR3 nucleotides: TGTGCCACCAGTGTAGCGGGGGGGGAAGAGACCCAGTACTTC.